Presented here are 27 T cell receptor beta chains from one specimen sequenced in a study of human versus mouse CDR3 diversity and MHC coevolution. Repertoires were generated with immunoSEQ multiplex PCR, while TCRdb's copy carries only in-frame clones and drops some. Of tens of thousands of clones in the sample, about 90% are singletons; the top ten hold around 0.15%. Sequencing input: naive CD4+ T cells from blood. Subset specified: CD45RO-negative CD62L-positive naive CD4 T cells. The receptors derive from a person between 30 and 69 years old in good health.

V usage is TRBV10-3 and J usage is TRBJ1-1; TRBD1 is a possible D gene (5 bases). The CDR3 runs 13 residues. Trimming took 6 bases from V and 0 from J, leaving 8 bases between them. The germline V gene has CDR1 ENHRY and CDR2 SYGVKD. The CDR3 here is CAIRQVVNTEAFF. In DNA form, the CDR3 reads TGTGCCATCAGACAGGTTGTGAACACTGAAGCTTTCTTT.

The chain links TRBV6-1 to TRBJ2-7; perhaps TRBD2 as D (6 bases). CDR1 is MNHNS and CDR2 is SASEGT in the germline V gene. Deletions cut 6 bases from V and 4 bases from J, with 19 bases between. CDR3 length: 15 amino acids. CDR3 amino acids: CASRSTGLGGYEQYF. CDR3 coding DNA: TGTGCCAGCAGGAGTACTGGGTTGGGGGGATACGAGCAGTACTTC.

This clone appeared a few times. This chain connects TRBV10-1 to TRBJ2-7; 9 bases match TRBD1. There are 15 residues in the CDR3. Germline V lookup: CDR1 WNHNN, CDR2 SYGVQD (reference sequence). The junction had 14 bases not matched to a gene; V was cut back by 9 bases and J by 5 bases. The CDR3 DNA reads as TGCGCCAGGACAGGACGACACAGGGGGCTCGACGAGCAGTACTTC. Its translation is CARTGRHRGLDEQYF.

V and J are TRBV6-6 and TRBJ2-7; 8 nucleotides align to TRBD2. J gave up 2 bases and V 2 bases, and 2 bases lay outside the gene matches. Per the germline V gene, CDR1 is MNHNY and CDR2 is SVGAGI (reference sequence). This CDR3 region has 14 residues. The CDR3 DNA is TGTGCCAGCAGTTACCTAGCGGGTGCCTACGAGCAGTACTTC. It yields the protein CASSYLAGAYEQYF.

Comment on this clone: A read error may produce the germline difference seen at one junction end. This sequence joins TRBV18 and TRBJ1-6; 9 positions agree with TRBD1. CDR3 length: 15 amino acids. Per the germline V gene, CDR1 is KGHSH and CDR2 is LQKENI. CDR3 residues: CASSPTGGRGSPLHF. CDR3 bases: TGTGCCAGCTCACCAACAGGGGGCAGAGGTTCACCTCTCCACTTT.

J is TRBJ1-2 and V is TRBV4-1; D gene uncertain. CDR1 MGHRA and CDR2 YSYEKL come from the germline V gene. Deletions cut 0 bases from V and 0 bases from J, with 8 bases between. This CDR3 has 15 residues. The CDR3 nucleotides read TGCGCCAGCAGCCAAGATCGCCCAGCTAACTATGGCTACACCTTC. Translation: CASSQDRPANYGYTF.

This clone was detected only a few times. J is TRBJ1-1 and V is TRBV10-1; D is perhaps TRBD1 (5 bases). Trimming shortened V by 3 bases and J by 0 bases, and 8 bases separated the two germline ends. The CDR3 is 14 amino acids. The germline V gene has CDR1 WNHNN and CDR2 SYGVQD (reference sequence). The CDR3 loop reads CASSDDSMNTEAFF. The CDR3 DNA reads as TGCGCCAGCAGTGACGACAGCATGAACACTGAAGCTTTCTTT.

This chain joins TRBV2 and TRBJ1-2; D might be TRBD1 (6 bases). The CDR3 extends over 12 amino acids. Germline CDR1 is SNHLY and CDR2 is FYNNEI. The ends were cut back, 6 bases at V and 3 bases at J, with 8 bases in the middle. Here the CDR3 DNA reads TGTGCCAGCAGGGACAGTGACTATGGCTACACCTTC. It is translated as CASRDSDYGYTF.

The J gene is TRBJ1-4, the V gene TRBV5-1; D is possibly TRBD1 (5 bases). Germline CDR1 and CDR2: SGHRS and YFSETQ. The length of the CDR3 is 14 residues. Trimming removed 4 bases at V and 6 bases at J, with 13 bases between. CDR3 sequence (DNA): TGCGCCAGCAGCCTGGACACTACTGATGAAAAACTGTTTTTT. Protein product: CASSLDTTDEKLFF.

In this sample, this clone turned up a few times. This rearrangement joins TRBV19 to TRBJ1-2; 8 positions match TRBD1. Germline V lookup: CDR1 LNHDA, CDR2 SQIVND (reference sequence). V was clipped by 3 bases and J by 2 bases; unmatched bases: 2. This CDR3 region has 14 residues. CDR3 sequence: CASSIGQGNYGYTF. Here the CDR3 DNA reads TGTGCCAGTAGTATCGGACAGGGAAACTATGGCTACACCTTC.

This rearrangement joins TRBV6-1 to TRBJ1-1; maybe TRBD1 (6 bases). Germline V lookup: CDR1 MNHNS, CDR2 SASEGT. Trimming shortened V by 7 bases and J by 2 bases, and 14 bases separated the two germline ends. This CDR3 spans 14 amino acids. CDR3 sequence reads: CASTADRYNTEAFF. The DNA of the CDR3 is TGTGCCAGCACCGCGGACAGATACAACACTGAAGCTTTCTTT.

V and J are TRBV7-9 and TRBJ1-5; D remains ambiguous. This CDR3 is 13 amino acids long. Germline CDR1 is SEHNR and CDR2 is FQNEAQ (reference sequence). V was shortened by 1 base and J by 7 bases, with 8 bases between the two germline ends. The CDR3 coding sequence is TGTGCCAGCAGCTTAGGAGCGGGACAGCCCCAGCATTTT. Its translation is CASSLGAGQPQHF.

The chain links TRBV5-4 to TRBJ1-1; TRBD1 is a possible D gene (6 bases). The length of the CDR3 is 15 residues. Germline lookup yields CDR1 SGHNT and CDR2 YYREEE (reference sequence). With 0 bases removed from V and 1 base from J, the gap between germline ends came to 10 bases. DNA of the CDR3: TGTGCCAGCAGCTTGGCCGACAGGAGGAACACTGAAGCTTTCTTT. Protein: CASSLADRRNTEAFF.

The chain couples TRBV5-3 to TRBJ2-7, with D possibly being TRBD2 (6 bases). TRBV5-3 is labeled an ORF, and its function is uncertain. The CDR3 spans 14 residues. Trimming stripped 4 bases from V and 3 bases from J, with 14 bases between. The CDR3 DNA is TGTGCCAGAAGCGCCCGGGACTGGGACTACGAGCAGTACTTC. This gives the protein CARSARDWDYEQYF.

The gene calls are TRBV5-4 and TRBJ2-4; 7 bases line up with TRBD2. The CDR3 is made up of 19 amino acids. Germline V gene lookup returns CDR1 SGHNT and CDR2 YYREEE (reference sequence). J gave up 1 base and V 0 bases, and 13 bases lay outside the gene matches. CDR3 loop: CASSLEPGYGGSAKNIQYF. The CDR3 DNA follows: TGTGCCAGCAGCTTGGAACCAGGATATGGCGGGAGCGCCAAAAACATTCAGTACTTC.

The chain joins TRBV2 to TRBJ1-2; TRBD1 agrees at 7 bases. The CDR3 length is 12 residues. Unmatched junction bases numbered 6, after V lost 6 bases and J lost 8 bases. Germline V gene sequence: CDR1 SNHLY, CDR2 FYNNEI. This chain's CDR3 is CASRTGEEGYTF. The CDR3 nucleotides read TGTGCCAGCAGAACAGGGGAAGAGGGCTACACCTTC.

This chain connects TRBV30 to TRBJ2-3; 10 bases agree with TRBD2. This CDR3 is built from 16 residues. Per the germline V gene, CDR1 is GTSNPN and CDR2 is SVGIG (reference sequence). The V segment lost 3 bases and the J segment 1 base; nucleotides outside the gene matches: 7. The CDR3 DNA follows: TGTGCCTGGAGCTTTAGCGGGGGGTGGGGCACAGATACGCAGTATTTT. Translation gives CAWSFSGGWGTDTQYF.

Only one count was recorded for this clone. This sequence joins TRBV6-5 and TRBJ1-6; 9 bases are a match to TRBD1. Germline V gene sequence: CDR1 MNHEY, CDR2 SVGAGI. V shed 4 bases and J 10 bases; nucleotides not matched to a gene: 8. The CDR3 is 15 residues long. The CDR3 bases are TGTGCCAGCAGTTCCCCCGGGACAGGGTACTCACCCCTCCACTTT. Encoded protein: CASSSPGTGYSPLHF.

The V and J genes are TRBV10-2 and TRBJ1-5; D call uncertain. Germline V gene sequence: CDR1 WSHSY, CDR2 SAAADI. V was clipped by 3 bases and J by 7 bases, with 10 bases between them. The CDR3 runs 13 residues. CDR3 bases: TGCGCCAGCAGTGACTCCCGGGTCCAGCCCCAGCATTTT. It specifies CASSDSRVQPQHF.

As to this clone: In the same sample, other DNA sequences code for this CDR3. The rearrangement joins TRBV19 to TRBJ1-2; D is perhaps TRBD1 (6 bases). The V and J ends lost 6 bases and 8 bases respectively, with 22 bases between them. This CDR3 region has 15 residues. Looked up from germline, CDR1 is LNHDA and CDR2 is SQIVND (reference sequence). The CDR3 DNA sequence: TGTGCCAGTAGAGACCGCAACAGGGATTCAAGAGGCTACACCTTC. Translated, it gives CASRDRNRDSRGYTF.

The chain couples TRBV30 to TRBJ2-7, with D possibly TRBD2 on 5 matching bases. V was clipped by 2 bases and J by 6 bases, with 11 bases between them. The CDR3 sequence is 12 residues long. Germline values: CDR1 GTSNPN, CDR2 SVGIG (reference sequence). CDR3 sequence reads: CAWSFMAGEQYF. For the CDR3, the DNA is TGTGCCTGGAGTTTTATGGCGGGCGAGCAGTACTTC.

J is TRBJ2-1 and V is TRBV6-6, with 10 bases aligning to TRBD2. J was trimmed by 7 bases and V by 7 bases; bases with no gene match: 7. The CDR3 spans 14 residues. The germline gives CDR1 MNHNY, CDR2 SVGAGI (reference sequence). The CDR3 DNA reads TGTGCCAGCAACCCGGGACTAGCGCCGAATGAGCAGTTCTTC. Its translation: CASNPGLAPNEQFF.

V gene TRBV10-3 combines with J gene TRBJ2-7; possible D gene TRBD1, 6 bases. In germline, CDR1 is ENHRY, CDR2 SYGVKD. The CDR3 has 14 residues. The V and J ends lost 2 bases and 2 bases respectively, with 10 bases between them. CDR3 coding DNA: TGTGCCATCAGTGAGCCCGGACAGACCTACGAGCAGTACTTC. It yields the protein CAISEPGQTYEQYF.

The J gene is TRBJ1-2, the V gene TRBV29-1; D gene ambiguous. V was cut by 4 bases and J by 8 bases, with 11 bases left in between. From germline, CDR1 is SQVTM and CDR2 ANQGSEA. The CDR3 sequence is 11 residues long. The CDR3 protein is CSVVVRNGYTF. The CDR3 region has the DNA TGCAGCGTTGTTGTCAGAAACGGCTACACCTTC. Full variable domain (remainder filled in from reference TRBV29-1 and TRBJ1-2): SAVISQKPSRDICQRGTSLTIQCQVDSQVTMMFWYRQQPGQSLTLIATANQGSEATYESGFVIDKFPISRPNLTFSTLTVSNMSPEDSSIYLCSVVVRNGYTFGSGTRLTVV.

The chain joins TRBV29-1 to TRBJ1-1, with D possibly being TRBD1 (5 bases). The CDR3 runs 14 residues. The V end was cut by 6 bases, the J end by 6 bases, with 20 bases between. Germline loops: CDR1 SQVTM, CDR2 ANQGSEA. The CDR3 DNA is TGCAGCGTGAGGGGAGGCGGGATTAGCGCTGAAGCTTTCTTT. Protein: CSVRGGGISAEAFF.

The genes are TRBV10-2 and TRBJ2-6; 9 bases agree with TRBD1. CDR1 and CDR2 (germline): WSHSY, SAAADI. The V gene end was trimmed by 10 bases and the J gene end by 3 bases; junction bases not matched to a gene: 13. This CDR3 spans 17 amino acids. The CDR3 DNA reads as TGCGCCACCTCCCTCCGGACAGGGGACTTTGGGGCCAACGTCCTGACTTTC. It yields the protein CATSLRTGDFGANVLTF.

V is TRBV27 and J is TRBJ2-5; 8 bases agree with TRBD2. The CDR3 has 14 residues. Per germline, CDR1 MNHEY and CDR2 SMNVEV (reference sequence). V lost 5 bases to trimming and J lost 5 bases; unmatched junction nucleotides: 7. The CDR3 region is CASSARGGLETQYF. The CDR3 DNA reads TGTGCCAGCAGTGCCCGGGGGGGCCTTGAGACCCAGTACTTC.